This TCR beta chain was identified in a study of Ad26.COV2.S vaccination and SARS-CoV-2 variants. About the study: Doses of Ad26.COV2.S were injected into muscle once or twice, 56 days apart. Study results and limitations: Non-spike TCR breadth did not differ much between vaccine and placebo recipients. Among vaccine recipients, spike-specific TCR breadth exceeded that of placebo recipients.

As to this clone: Its matching antigen is unknown. Compared with germline, one end of the junction differs, possibly owing to a read error.

Sequencing was performed with immunoSEQ multiplex PCR; in TCRdb, only in-frame clones are kept and a portion is missing. This sample has some 250,000 clones, with roughly 90% found just once. Treatment in this sample: about 20 received Ad26.COV2.S at low or high dose, single or two shots; a few received placebo; per-sample allocation not given. Sampling took place 63 days after the first vaccine or placebo injection. Expressing Wuhan-strain SARS-CoV-2 spike, an Ad26 vector served as the vaccine. This CDR3 region has 15 residues. Germline CDR1 and CDR2: MNHEY and SVGAGI. The source of this sequence is a person aged 18 to 59 who received the Ad26.COV2.S COVID-19 vaccine or a placebo. The source was peripheral blood, collected in a trial of Ad26.COV2.S vaccine versus placebo. The chain joins TRBV6-5 to TRBJ2-7; possibly TRBD1 for D (5 bases). The CDR3: CASSPTGPALYGQYF. The DNA for the CDR3 is TGTGCCAGCAGTCCTACAGGTCCTGCCCTCTACGGGCAGTACTTC.